Listed below are T cell receptor beta chains from one sample, sequenced in a study of blood T cell repertoires in COVID-19. Produced via immunoSEQ multiplex PCR; TCRdb's table is partial and in-frame only. This sample carries some 48,000 clones, about nine tenths of them seen once, and the ten largest clones take 2.6%. Input material: peripheral blood. The receptors come from a woman of 80 years or more with COVID-19, enrolled during active disease. Each CDR3 is given with its conserved first and last residue. D genes are given only for firm matches. Expanded clones are given a class, and other clones once, few, many or no size at all.

V gene	J gene	clone size	D gene	CDR3 DNA	CDR3 protein
TRBV5-1	TRBJ2-4	once	TRBD2	TGCGCCAGCAGCTCCGGGGGTGGCGGGAGGGCCGCCAAAAACATTCAGTACTTC	CASSSGGGGRAAKNIQYF
TRBV5-1	TRBJ1-4	NA	NA	TGCGCCAGCAGTTTGGTGGCAGGGGATAGTAATGAAAAACTGTTTTTT	CASSLVAGDSNEKLFF
TRBV6-5	TRBJ1-1	NA	TRBD1	TGTGCCAGCAGAGACCTTGGGACAGCTAACACTGAAGCTTTCTTT	CASRDLGTANTEAFF
TRBV9	TRBJ1-6	few	NA	TGTGCCAGCAGCGCGGGGGAGTCCCCCCTCCACTTT	CASSAGESPLHF
TRBV3-1/TRBV3-2	TRBJ2-2	NA	TRBD1	TGTGCCAGCAGCCGGTCGCGAGGACAGGGGTACTCCGGGGAGCTGTTTTTT	CASSRSRGQGYSGELFF
TRBV5-6	TRBJ2-7	NA	NA	TGTGCCAGCAGCTTTAGGACACCACAGGGCGAGCAGTACTTC	CASSFRTPQGEQYF
TRBV6-1	TRBJ1-5	few	TRBD1	TGTGCCAGCAGTGAATTCGGACAGGGGTTCAGCAATCAGCCCCAGCATTTT	CASSEFGQGFSNQPQHF
TRBV11-3	TRBJ2-1	NA	NA	TGTGCCAGCAGCTTAAATGGCAGAGGCTCCTACAATGAGCAGTTCTTC	CASSLNGRGSYNEQFF
TRBV7-9	TRBJ1-1	NA	TRBD1	TGTGCCAGCAGCTTATCCAGGACAGGGGGTAACACTGAAGCTTTCTTT	CASSLSRTGGNTEAFF
TRBV2	TRBJ2-7	few	NA	TGTGCCAGCAGACAATCCTACGAGCAGTACTTC	CASRQSYEQYF
TRBV6-5	TRBJ1-2	NA	TRBD1	TGTGCCAGCAGTTACGGACAGGGGGGGACCTATGGCTACACCTTC	CASSYGQGGTYGYTF
TRBV11-2	TRBJ1-4	NA	TRBD1	TGTGCCAGCAGCTTGGACAGGGGGCAAGGTGAAAAACTGTTTTTT	CASSLDRGQGEKLFF
TRBV14	TRBJ1-1	few	NA	TGTGCCAGCAGCCACAGACAGGCCCCCAACACTGAAGCTTTCTTT	CASSHRQAPNTEAFF
TRBV28	TRBJ2-3	NA	TRBD1	TGTGCCAGCAGTCCTGGACAGGGACGCACAGATACGCAGTATTTT	CASSPGQGRTDTQYF
TRBV5-1	TRBJ1-1	NA	NA	TGCGCCAGCAGCTCCGGACAAATGAACACTGAAGCTTTCTTT	CASSSGQMNTEAFF
TRBV27	TRBJ1-6	few	NA	TGTGCCAGCCGTTCCGTTTATTATAATTCACCCCTCCACTTT	CASRSVYYNSPLHF
TRBV18	TRBJ2-1	NA	NA	TGTGCCAGCTCACCAGAGGGCAATGAGCAGTTCTTC	CASSPEGNEQFF
TRBV7-2	TRBJ2-7	NA	TRBD2	TGTGCCAGCAGCGCGGGACTAGCGGGAGGCGAGCAGTACTTC	CASSAGLAGGEQYF
TRBV27	TRBJ2-1	NA	TRBD2	TGTGCCAGCGGAATCACTAGCGGAGAGCAGTTCTTC	CASGITSGEQFF
TRBV7-9	TRBJ1-1	NA	TRBD1	TGTGCCAGCAGCACGGGACAGGGGGTTGAAGCTTTCTTT	CASSTGQGVEAFF
TRBV7-6	TRBJ1-1	NA	TRBD1	TGTGCCAGCAGCGGGGGACAGGGGAACACTGAAGCTTTCTTT	CASSGGQGNTEAFF
TRBV2	TRBJ1-2	once	NA	TGTGCCAGCAGTGAGCAGGCCCGAGTTATATATGGCTACACCTTC	CASSEQARVIYGYTF
TRBV6-5	TRBJ1-3	NA	NA	TGTGCCAGCAGTTACTCTGGCGGTCCTGGAAACACCATATATTTT	CASSYSGGPGNTIYF
TRBV19	TRBJ2-3	NA	NA	TGTGCCAGTAGTATCTGGGGCTCCGCTAGCACAGATACGCAGTATTTT	CASSIWGSASTDTQYF
TRBV4-1	TRBJ2-1	NA	TRBD2	TGCGCCAGTTCTAGCGGGGGAAGCTCCTACAATGAGCAGTTCTTC	CASSSGGSSYNEQFF
TRBV28	TRBJ1-6	NA	NA	TGTGCCAGCAGTTTGACAGAGGCGAATTCACCCCTCCACTTT	CASSLTEANSPLHF
TRBV2	TRBJ2-2	NA	TRBD2	TGTGCCAGCAGGGCCTGGACTAGCGGGAGGACCGGGGAGCTGTTTTTT	CASRAWTSGRTGELFF
TRBV30	TRBJ1-1	few	NA	TGTGCCTGGGCCGTGACACCGAACACTGAAGCTTTCTTT	CAWAVTPNTEAFF
TRBV7-8	TRBJ1-2	NA	NA	TGTGCCAGCAGCTCAACGCTCGGCTATGGCTACACCTTC	CASSSTLGYGYTF
TRBV11-2	TRBJ2-1	NA	NA	TGTGCCAGCAGCCCCCCCTGGGAGGAGCAGTTCTTC	CASSPPWEEQFF
TRBV28	TRBJ2-7	NA	NA	TGTGCCAGCAGCACTCCATACGAGCAGTACTTC	CASSTPYEQYF
TRBV9	TRBJ2-1	NA	TRBD2	TGTGCCAGCAGCCTCACGGGGGGGCATGGGCAGTTCTTC	CASSLTGGHGQFF
TRBV6-2/TRBV6-3	TRBJ2-7	NA	NA	TGTGCCAGCAGCCCTCGCAGGGCGCGTTGGCTGTACTCCTACGAGCAGTACTTC	CASSPRRARWLYSYEQYF
TRBV7-2	TRBJ1-3	NA	NA	TGTGCCAGCAGCTTCGGGGGGCCAAGGGGAAACACCATATATTTT	CASSFGGPRGNTIYF
TRBV6-6	TRBJ1-4	NA	NA	TGTGCCACCCGGAAGGAGTCGTTTGAAAAACTGTTTTTT	CATRKESFEKLFF
TRBV11-2	TRBJ2-3	NA	TRBD1	TGTGCCAGCAGCGAAAGGACAGGGGGGACAGATACGCAGTATTTT	CASSERTGGTDTQYF
TRBV11-2	TRBJ2-7	NA	NA	TGTGCCAGCAGCGGTCGACAGGTGAGCTCCTACGAGCAGTACTTC	CASSGRQVSSYEQYF
TRBV19	TRBJ2-1	NA	TRBD2	TGTGCCAGTAGCGTAGCGGGACATTACAATGAGCAGTTCTTC	CASSVAGHYNEQFF
TRBV11-3	TRBJ2-3	NA	TRBD2	TGTGCCAGCAGCTCTAGACTAGCGGGAGTGGCAGATACGCAGTATTTT	CASSSRLAGVADTQYF
TRBV19	TRBJ1-3	NA	NA	TGTGCCAGTAGTATAATAGGCAGGGGTGGAAACACCATATATTTT	CASSIIGRGGNTIYF
TRBV5-1	TRBJ2-1	NA	NA	TGCGCCAGCAGCTTGGCCAGCCCGGCCGCGGGTTATGAGCAGTTCTTC	CASSLASPAAGYEQFF
TRBV19	TRBJ2-7	NA	TRBD2	TGTGCCAGTAGTACTCGGACTAGCGGCCTCTACGAGCAGTACTTC	CASSTRTSGLYEQYF
TRBV6-1	TRBJ2-7	NA	NA	TGTGCCAGCAGTGAATGGCACGAGCAGTACTTC	CASSEWHEQYF
TRBV4-2	TRBJ2-3	once	NA	TGTGCCAGCAGCCAAGTGGGGGAGGGCACAGATACGCAGTATTTT	CASSQVGEGTDTQYF
TRBV7-2	TRBJ2-7	NA	TRBD2	TGTGCCAGCAGCTCAAACGGACTAGTCTACGAGCAGTACTTC	CASSSNGLVYEQYF
TRBV12-2	TRBJ1-5	NA	NA	TGTGCAAGTCTCCCCCCCCTACAGGGGGCCAGCAATCAGCCCCAGCATTTT	CASLPPLQGASNQPQHF
TRBV5-1	TRBJ1-1	NA	TRBD1	TGCGCCAGCAGCTTGGGACAGGGAAGGGGAGCTTTCTTT	CASSLGQGRGAFF
TRBV9	TRBJ1-1	NA	NA	TGTGCCAGCAGCGTAGCTCAGGTCCGGCGCTTGAACACTGAAGCTTTCTTT	CASSVAQVRRLNTEAFF
TRBV10-3	TRBJ2-7	NA	TRBD2	TGTGCCATCAGGGTGGGACTAGCGGGCTACTCCTACGAGCAGTACTTC	CAIRVGLAGYSYEQYF
TRBV11-2	TRBJ1-5	once	NA	TGTGCCAGCAGCTCCTCTTATAGCAATCAGCCCCAGCATTTT	CASSSSYSNQPQHF
TRBV18	TRBJ2-1	NA	TRBD2	TGTGCCAGCTCACCCACCCCGGGGAGCGGGGGCCTCTCCTACAATGAGCAGTTCTTC	CASSPTPGSGGLSYNEQFF
TRBV5-8	TRBJ2-2	once	NA	TGTGCCAGCAGCTTGGCCTTCGGTACAGGGAACACCGGGGAGCTGTTTTTT	CASSLAFGTGNTGELFF
TRBV4-2	TRBJ1-6	NA	TRBD1	TGTGCCAGCAGCCAAGCGAGTGACAGGGGCAATTCACCCCTCCACTTT	CASSQASDRGNSPLHF
TRBV5-1	TRBJ1-2	once	TRBD1	TGCGCCAGCAGCGGGGACAGTCTCTTCTACACCTTC	CASSGDSLFYTF
TRBV29-1	TRBJ2-3	NA	TRBD1	TGCAGCGTTACCGGGACAGGGTCCACAGATACGCAGTATTTT	CSVTGTGSTDTQYF
TRBV10-2	TRBJ2-1	few	TRBD2	TGCGCCAGCAACCTACTAGCGGGGGGAAGTAATGAGCAGTTCTTC	CASNLLAGGSNEQFF
TRBV14	TRBJ2-1	NA	NA	TGTGCCAGCAGCCAAGAACTTAGGGGAAATGAGCAGTTCTTC	CASSQELRGNEQFF
TRBV11-2	TRBJ1-4	once	NA	TGTGCCAGCAGCTTAGACAGGGCCGAAGAAGTTGCAACTAATGAAAAACTGTTTTTT	CASSLDRAEEVATNEKLFF